A selection of T cell receptor beta chains follows, all from one sample in a study of cytomegalovirus exposure and HLA in healthy donors. Assay used: immunoSEQ multiplex PCR; TCRdb lists only in-frame clones, some missing. The table lists under 250,000 clones, 65% to 80% of them singletons, with 1.7% in the top ten. Material for sequencing was PBMCs. These receptor sequences come from a man over 45 in good health and CMV-seronegative. The CDR3 runs from the conserved cysteine through the conserved F or W. The D gene is left open where the match is weak. Clone size is shown for a subset of rows, as once, few, many or a class of expanded clone.

clone_size d_call j_call v_call cdr3_aa cdr3_nt
. TRBD1 TRBJ2-7 TRBV30 CAWSAPGQGFEGSYEQYF TGTGCCTGGAGTGCCCCGGGACAGGGGTTCGAGGGCTCCTACGAGCAGTACTTC
. . TRBJ2-3 TRBV7-2 CASSSDWASDTQYF TGTGCCAGCAGCTCGGACTGGGCATCGGATACGCAGTATTTT
. . TRBJ2-5 TRBV18 CASSPRDTETQYF TGTGCCAGCTCACCCCGGGACACGGAGACCCAGTACTTC
few TRBD2 TRBJ2-1 TRBV5-1 CASSLVVLLAGDNEQFF TGCGCCAGCAGCTTGGTGGTCCTTCTAGCGGGAGACAATGAGCAGTTCTTC
. . TRBJ1-4 TRBV27 CASSLLDKYEKLFF TGTGCCAGCAGTCTATTGGACAAATATGAAAAACTGTTTTTT
once TRBD1 TRBJ2-7 TRBV5-1 CASSRQGRDYEQYF TGCGCCAGCAGCCGACAGGGTCGAGACTACGAGCAGTACTTC
few TRBD1 TRBJ1-1 TRBV19 CASNAPGQVNTEAFF TGTGCCAGTAATGCGCCGGGACAGGTGAACACTGAAGCTTTCTTT
. . TRBJ1-1 TRBV7-8 CASSLVRGNTEAFF TGTGCCAGCAGCTTAGTCAGGGGGAACACTGAAGCTTTCTTT
once . TRBJ2-7 TRBV5-4 CASSPGTQGGLTTGEQYF TGTGCCAGCAGCCCGGGAACCCAAGGAGGCCTCACTACGGGGGAGCAGTACTTC
. . TRBJ2-1 TRBV7-3 CASSLTIGDEQFF TGTGCCAGCAGCTTAACGATCGGGGATGAGCAGTTCTTC
once TRBD1 TRBJ2-7 TRBV28 CASSHSRGHEQYF TGTGCCAGCAGCCACTCCAGGGGGCACGAGCAGTACTTC
. TRBD1 TRBJ1-6 TRBV27 CASSLTGVSYNSPLHF TGTGCCAGCAGCCTGACAGGGGTTTCCTATAATTCACCCCTCCACTTT
. . TRBJ2-7 TRBV5-1 CASSFGRRGYEQYF TGCGCCAGCAGCTTCGGGCGGAGAGGGTACGAGCAGTACTTC
few . TRBJ1-6 TRBV4-1 CASSHERQAYNSPLHF TGCGCCAGCAGCCACGAAAGACAGGCCTATAATTCACCCCTCCACTTT
. TRBD2 TRBJ2-3 TRBV5-6 CASSSQEPRERWDTQYF TGTGCCAGCAGCTCCCAGGAGCCGCGGGAGAGATGGGATACGCAGTATTTT
few TRBD1 TRBJ1-1 TRBV10-1 CASSSGQGKNTEAFF TGCGCCAGCAGCTCAGGACAGGGGAAGAACACTGAAGCTTTCTTT
. TRBD1 TRBJ2-3 TRBV11-3 CASSARTGTSTDTQYF TGTGCCAGCAGCGCTCGGACAGGCACTAGCACAGATACGCAGTATTTT
. TRBD2 TRBJ2-7 TRBV29-1 CSVEIGREVGYEQYF TGCAGCGTTGAGATAGGGCGGGAGGTGGGCTACGAGCAGTACTTC
. TRBD1 TRBJ1-1 TRBV7-8 CASSKDRGTEAFF TGTGCCAGCAGCAAAGACAGGGGCACTGAAGCTTTCTTT
. TRBD1 TRBJ1-1 TRBV11-2 CASSLRVQGAYNTEAFF TGTGCCAGCAGCTTAAGAGTTCAGGGGGCATATAACACTGAAGCTTTCTTT
. . TRBJ2-2 TRBV11-3 CASSPTVLNTGELFF TGTGCCAGCAGCCCGACAGTTTTGAACACCGGGGAGCTGTTTTTT
. . TRBJ2-1 TRBV19 CASSTRVNEQFF TGTGCCAGTAGTACCCGGGTCAATGAGCAGTTCTTC
. . TRBJ1-1 TRBV6-1 CASSDRIGVVVDEAFF TGTGCCAGCAGTGACCGGATAGGGGTAGTGGTGGATGAAGCTTTCTTT